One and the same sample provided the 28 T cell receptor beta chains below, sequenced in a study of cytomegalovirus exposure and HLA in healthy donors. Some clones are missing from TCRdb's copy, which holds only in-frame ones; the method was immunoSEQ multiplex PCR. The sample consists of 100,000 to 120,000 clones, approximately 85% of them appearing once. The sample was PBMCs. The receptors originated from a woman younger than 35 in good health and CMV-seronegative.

CDR3 DNA: TGTGCCTGGAGTACTACCTTGGGACAGGGAAAGACTGAAGCTTTCTTT. This sequence encodes CAWSTTLGQGKTEAFF. The chain joins TRBV30 to TRBJ1-1; TRBD1 agrees at 9 bases. This CDR3 has 16 residues. With V trimmed by 2 bases and J by 5 bases, 12 bases remained unmatched. Germline loops: CDR1 GTSNPN, CDR2 SVGIG (reference sequence). The complete variable domain, with remaining parts taken from reference TRBV30 and TRBJ1-1, reads SQTIHQWPATLVQPVGSPLSLECTVEGTSNPNLYWYRQAAGRGLQLLFYSVGIGQISSEVPQNLSASRPQDRQFILSSKKLLLSDSGFYLCAWSTTLGQGKTEAFFGQGTRLTVV.

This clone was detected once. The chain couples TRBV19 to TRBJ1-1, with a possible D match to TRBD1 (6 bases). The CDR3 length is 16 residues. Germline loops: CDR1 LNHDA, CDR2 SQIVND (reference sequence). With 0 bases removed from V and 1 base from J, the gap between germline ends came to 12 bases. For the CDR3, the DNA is TGTGCCAGTAGTATAGATCTCGCAGGGGCGAACACTGAAGCTTTCTTT. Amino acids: CASSIDLAGANTEAFF.

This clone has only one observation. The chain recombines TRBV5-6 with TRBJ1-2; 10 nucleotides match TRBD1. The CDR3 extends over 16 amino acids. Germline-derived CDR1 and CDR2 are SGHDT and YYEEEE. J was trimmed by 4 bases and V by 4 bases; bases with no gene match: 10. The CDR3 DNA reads TGTGCCAGCAGCGGGGGTGAGACAGGGGGCGTCTATGGCTACACCTTC. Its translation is CASSGGETGGVYGYTF.

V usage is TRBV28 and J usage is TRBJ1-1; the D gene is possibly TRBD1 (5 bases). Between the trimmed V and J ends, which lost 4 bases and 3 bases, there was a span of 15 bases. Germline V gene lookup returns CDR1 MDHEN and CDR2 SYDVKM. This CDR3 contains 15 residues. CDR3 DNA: TGTGCCAGCAGTTCCCTTGGAGGGGCGGACACTGAAGCTTTCTTT. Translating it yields CASSSLGGADTEAFF.

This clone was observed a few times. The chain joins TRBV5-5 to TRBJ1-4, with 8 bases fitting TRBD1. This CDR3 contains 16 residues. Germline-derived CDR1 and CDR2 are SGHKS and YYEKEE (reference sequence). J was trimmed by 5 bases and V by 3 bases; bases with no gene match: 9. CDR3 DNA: TGTGCCAGCAGCTCAAATACAGGGGGAGGGAATGAAAAACTGTTTTTT. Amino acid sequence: CASSSNTGGGNEKLFF.

The CDR3 is CASSYQRLPNTEAFF. The CDR3 region has the DNA TGTGCCAGCAGTTACCAGAGGCTGCCGAACACTGAAGCTTTCTTT. J is TRBJ1-1 and V is TRBV27; the D is unclear. The CDR3 contains 15 residues. Germline values: CDR1 MNHEY, CDR2 SMNVEV (reference sequence). The germline V and J ends were trimmed by 4 bases and 1 base, with 13 bases remaining between them.

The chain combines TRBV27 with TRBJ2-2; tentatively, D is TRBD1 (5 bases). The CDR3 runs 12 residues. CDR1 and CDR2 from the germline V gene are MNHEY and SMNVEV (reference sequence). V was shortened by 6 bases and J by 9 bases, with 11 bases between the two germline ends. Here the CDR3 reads CASRKGVRELFF. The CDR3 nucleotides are TGTGCCAGCAGGAAAGGGGTTCGGGAGCTGTTTTTT.

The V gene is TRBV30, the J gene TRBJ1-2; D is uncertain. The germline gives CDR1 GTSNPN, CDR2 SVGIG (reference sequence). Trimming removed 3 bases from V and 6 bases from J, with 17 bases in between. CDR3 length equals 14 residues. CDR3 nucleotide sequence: TGTGCCTGGAGCCCACGGTTTTATCACGATGGCTACACCTTC. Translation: CAWSPRFYHDGYTF.

CDR3 coding DNA: TGTGCCAGCAGCTTAGTAAGTCAGGGCCTTTGGAGCAATCAGCCCCAGCATTTT. This gives the protein CASSLVSQGLWSNQPQHF. This chain joins TRBV7-9 and TRBJ1-5; D is perhaps TRBD1 (5 bases). The germline V gene encodes CDR1 SEHNR and CDR2 FQNEAQ (reference sequence). V was shortened by 1 base and J by 1 base, with 17 bases between the two germline ends. CDR3 size: 18 residues.

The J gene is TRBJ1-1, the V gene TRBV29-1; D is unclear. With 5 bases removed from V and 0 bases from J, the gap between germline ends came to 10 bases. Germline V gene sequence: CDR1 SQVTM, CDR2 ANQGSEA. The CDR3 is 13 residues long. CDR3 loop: CSVSLGLNTEAFF. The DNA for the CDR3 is TGCAGCGTTTCACTTGGGCTGAACACTGAAGCTTTCTTT.

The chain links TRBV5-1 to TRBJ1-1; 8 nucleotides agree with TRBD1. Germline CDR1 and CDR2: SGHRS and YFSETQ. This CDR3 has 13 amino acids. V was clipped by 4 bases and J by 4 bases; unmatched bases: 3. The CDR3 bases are TGCGCCAGCAGCCACGGGACAGGCACTGAAGCTTTCTTT. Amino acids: CASSHGTGTEAFF.

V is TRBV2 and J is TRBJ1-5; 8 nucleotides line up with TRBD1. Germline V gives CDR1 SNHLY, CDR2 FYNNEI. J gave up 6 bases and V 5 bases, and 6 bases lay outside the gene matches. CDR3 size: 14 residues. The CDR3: CASSPDRGGQPQHF. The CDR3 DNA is TGTGCCAGCAGTCCTGACAGGGGTGGTCAGCCCCAGCATTTT.

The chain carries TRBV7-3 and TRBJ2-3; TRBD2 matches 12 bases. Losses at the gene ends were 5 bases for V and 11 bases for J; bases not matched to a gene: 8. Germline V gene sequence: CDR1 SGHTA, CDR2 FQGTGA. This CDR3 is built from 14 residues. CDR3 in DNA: TGTGCCAGCAGCCCCTCTAGCGGGGGGGGAGGGCAGTATTTT. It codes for CASSPSSGGGGQYF.

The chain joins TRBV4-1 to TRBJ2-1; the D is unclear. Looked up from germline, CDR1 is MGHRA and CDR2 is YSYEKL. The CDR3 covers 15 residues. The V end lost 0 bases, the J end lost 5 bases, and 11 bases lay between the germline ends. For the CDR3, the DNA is TGCGCCAGCAGCCAAGATGGGCTGCCCAACAATGAGCAGTTCTTC. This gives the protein CASSQDGLPNNEQFF.

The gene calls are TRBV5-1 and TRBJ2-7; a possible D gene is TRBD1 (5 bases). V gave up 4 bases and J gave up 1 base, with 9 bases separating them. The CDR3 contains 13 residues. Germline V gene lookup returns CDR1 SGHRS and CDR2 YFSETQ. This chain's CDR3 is CASSPQDSYEQYF. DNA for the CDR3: TGCGCCAGCAGCCCACAGGATTCCTACGAGCAGTACTTC.

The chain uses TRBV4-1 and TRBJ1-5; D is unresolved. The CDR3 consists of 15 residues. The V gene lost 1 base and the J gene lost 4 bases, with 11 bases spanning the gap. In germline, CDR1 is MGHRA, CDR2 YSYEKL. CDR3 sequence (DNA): TGCGCCAGCAGCCAAGTTATGGAGGGAAATCAGCCCCAGCATTTT. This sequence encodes CASSQVMEGNQPQHF.

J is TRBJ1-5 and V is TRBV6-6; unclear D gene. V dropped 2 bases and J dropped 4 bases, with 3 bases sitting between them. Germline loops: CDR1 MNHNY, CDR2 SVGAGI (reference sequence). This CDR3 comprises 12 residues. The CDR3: CASSYQNQPQHF. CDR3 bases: TGTGCCAGCAGTTACCAAAATCAGCCCCAGCATTTT.

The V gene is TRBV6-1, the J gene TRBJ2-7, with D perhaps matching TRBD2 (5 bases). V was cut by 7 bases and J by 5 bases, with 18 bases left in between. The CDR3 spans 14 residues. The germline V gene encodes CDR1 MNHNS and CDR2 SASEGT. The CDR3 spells CASMEEPAGNEQYF. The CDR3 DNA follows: TGTGCCAGCATGGAAGAACCGGCGGGCAACGAGCAGTACTTC.

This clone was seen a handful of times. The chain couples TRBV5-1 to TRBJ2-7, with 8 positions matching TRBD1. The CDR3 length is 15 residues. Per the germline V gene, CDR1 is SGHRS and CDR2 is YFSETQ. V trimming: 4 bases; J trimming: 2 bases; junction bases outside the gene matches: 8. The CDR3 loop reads CASSAHGQGTYEQYF. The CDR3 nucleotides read TGCGCCAGCAGCGCCCATGGACAGGGAACCTACGAGCAGTACTTC.

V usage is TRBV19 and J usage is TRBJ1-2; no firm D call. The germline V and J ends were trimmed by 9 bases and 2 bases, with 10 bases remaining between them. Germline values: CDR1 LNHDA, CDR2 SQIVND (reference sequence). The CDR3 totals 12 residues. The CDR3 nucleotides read TGTGCCAGCTGGCTGCCGAACTATGGCTACACCTTC. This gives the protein CASWLPNYGYTF.

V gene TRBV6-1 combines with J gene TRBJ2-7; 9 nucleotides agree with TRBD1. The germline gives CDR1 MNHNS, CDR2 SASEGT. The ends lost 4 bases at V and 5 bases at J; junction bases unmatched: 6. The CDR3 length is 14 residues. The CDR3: CASSVQGAKNEQYF. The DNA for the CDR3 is TGTGCCAGCAGTGTACAGGGGGCTAAAAACGAGCAGTACTTC.

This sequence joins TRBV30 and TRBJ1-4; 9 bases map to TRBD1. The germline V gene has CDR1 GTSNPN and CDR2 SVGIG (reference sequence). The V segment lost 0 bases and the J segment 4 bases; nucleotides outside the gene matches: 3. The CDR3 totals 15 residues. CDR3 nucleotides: TGTGCCTGGAGTGTCAGGGACAGGGATAATGAAAAACTGTTTTTT. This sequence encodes CAWSVRDRDNEKLFF.

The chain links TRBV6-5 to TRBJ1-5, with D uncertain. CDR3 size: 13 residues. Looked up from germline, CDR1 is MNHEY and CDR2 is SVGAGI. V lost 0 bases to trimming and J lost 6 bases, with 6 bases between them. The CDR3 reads CASSYSISQPQHF. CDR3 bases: TGTGCCAGCAGTTACTCGATCAGTCAGCCCCAGCATTTT.

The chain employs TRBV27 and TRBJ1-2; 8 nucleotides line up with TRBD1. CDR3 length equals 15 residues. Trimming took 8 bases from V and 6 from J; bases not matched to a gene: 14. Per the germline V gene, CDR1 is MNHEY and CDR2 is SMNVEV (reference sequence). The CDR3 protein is CASRPYGGQADGYTF. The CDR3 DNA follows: TGTGCCAGCCGCCCCTACGGGGGACAGGCAGATGGCTACACCTTC.

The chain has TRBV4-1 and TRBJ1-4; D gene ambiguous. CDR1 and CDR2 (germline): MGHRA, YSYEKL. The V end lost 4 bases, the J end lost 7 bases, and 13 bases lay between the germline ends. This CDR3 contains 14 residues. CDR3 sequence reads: CASSPGRQPEKLFF. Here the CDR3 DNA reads TGCGCCAGCAGCCCGGGGAGGCAGCCTGAAAAACTGTTTTTT.

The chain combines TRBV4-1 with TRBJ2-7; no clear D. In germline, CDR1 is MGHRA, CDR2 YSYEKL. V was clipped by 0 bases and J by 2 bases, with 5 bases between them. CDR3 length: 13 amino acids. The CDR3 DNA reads TGCGCCAGCAGCCAAGAACAGACCTACGAGCAGTACTTC. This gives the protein CASSQEQTYEQYF.

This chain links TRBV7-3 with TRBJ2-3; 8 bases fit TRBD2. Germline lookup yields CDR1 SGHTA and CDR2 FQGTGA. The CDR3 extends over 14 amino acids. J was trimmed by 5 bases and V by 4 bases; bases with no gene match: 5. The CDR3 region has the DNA TGTGCCAGCAGCTCCGGGGGGGGGAAAGATACGCAGTATTTT. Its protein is CASSSGGGKDTQYF.

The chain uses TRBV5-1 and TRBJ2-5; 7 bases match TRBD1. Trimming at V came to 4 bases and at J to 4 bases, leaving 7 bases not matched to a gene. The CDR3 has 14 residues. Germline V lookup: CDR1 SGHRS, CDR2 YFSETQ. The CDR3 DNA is TGCGCCAGCAGCCCACCGGGACAGATAGAGACCCAGTACTTC. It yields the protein CASSPPGQIETQYF.